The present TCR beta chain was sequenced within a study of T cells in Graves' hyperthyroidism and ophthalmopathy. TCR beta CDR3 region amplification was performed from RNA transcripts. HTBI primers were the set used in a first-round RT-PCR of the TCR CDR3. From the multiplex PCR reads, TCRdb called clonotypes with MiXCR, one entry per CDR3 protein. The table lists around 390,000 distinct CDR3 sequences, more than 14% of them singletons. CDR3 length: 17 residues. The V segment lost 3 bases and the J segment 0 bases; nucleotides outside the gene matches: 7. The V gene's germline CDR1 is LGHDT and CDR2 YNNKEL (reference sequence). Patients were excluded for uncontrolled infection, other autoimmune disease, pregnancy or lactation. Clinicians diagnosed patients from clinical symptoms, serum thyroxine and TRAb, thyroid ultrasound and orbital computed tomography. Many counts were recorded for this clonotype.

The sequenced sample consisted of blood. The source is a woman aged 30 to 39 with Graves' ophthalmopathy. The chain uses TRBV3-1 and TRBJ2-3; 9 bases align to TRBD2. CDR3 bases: TGTGCCAGCAGCCATAGCCGAGCGGGGGGAAGCACAGATACGCAGTATTTT. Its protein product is CASSHSRAGGSTDTQYF.